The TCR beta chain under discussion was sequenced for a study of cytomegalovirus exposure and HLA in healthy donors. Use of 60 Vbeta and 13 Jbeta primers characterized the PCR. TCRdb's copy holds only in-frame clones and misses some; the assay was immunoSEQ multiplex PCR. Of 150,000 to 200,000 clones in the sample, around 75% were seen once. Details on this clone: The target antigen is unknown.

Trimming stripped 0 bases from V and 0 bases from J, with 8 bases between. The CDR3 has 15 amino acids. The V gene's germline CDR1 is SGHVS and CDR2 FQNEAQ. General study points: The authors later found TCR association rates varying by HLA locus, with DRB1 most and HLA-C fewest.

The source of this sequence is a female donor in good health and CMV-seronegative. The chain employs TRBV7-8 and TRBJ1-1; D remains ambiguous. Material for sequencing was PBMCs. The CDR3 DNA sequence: TGTGCCAGCAGCTTAGCACAAATATTGAACACTGAAGCTTTCTTT. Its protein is CASSLAQILNTEAFF.